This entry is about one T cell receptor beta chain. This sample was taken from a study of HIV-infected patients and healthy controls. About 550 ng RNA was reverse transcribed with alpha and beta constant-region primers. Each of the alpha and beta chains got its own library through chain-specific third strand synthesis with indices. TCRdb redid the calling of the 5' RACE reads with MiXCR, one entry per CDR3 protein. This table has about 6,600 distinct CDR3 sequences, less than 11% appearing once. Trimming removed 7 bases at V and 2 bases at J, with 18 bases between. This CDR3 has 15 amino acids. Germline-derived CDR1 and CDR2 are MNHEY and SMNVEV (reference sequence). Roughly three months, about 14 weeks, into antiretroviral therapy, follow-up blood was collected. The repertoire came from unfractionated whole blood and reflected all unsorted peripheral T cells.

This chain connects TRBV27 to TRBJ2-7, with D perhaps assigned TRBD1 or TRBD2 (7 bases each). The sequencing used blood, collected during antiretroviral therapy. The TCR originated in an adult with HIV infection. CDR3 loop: CASKPTGRAAYEQYF. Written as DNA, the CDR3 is TGTGCCAGCAAGCCGACAGGGAGGGCCGCCTACGAGCAGTACTTC.